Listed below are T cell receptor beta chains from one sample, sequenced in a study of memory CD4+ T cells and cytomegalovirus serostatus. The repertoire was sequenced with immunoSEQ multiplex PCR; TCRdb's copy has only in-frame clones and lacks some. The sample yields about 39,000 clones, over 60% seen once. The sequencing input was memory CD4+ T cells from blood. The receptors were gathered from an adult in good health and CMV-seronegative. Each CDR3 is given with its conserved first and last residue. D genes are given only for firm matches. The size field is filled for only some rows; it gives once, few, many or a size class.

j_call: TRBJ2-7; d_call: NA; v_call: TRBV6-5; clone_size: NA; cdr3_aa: CASSSTGTRVYEQYF; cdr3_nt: TGTGCCAGCAGTTCCACGGGGACCAGGGTCTACGAGCAGTACTTC
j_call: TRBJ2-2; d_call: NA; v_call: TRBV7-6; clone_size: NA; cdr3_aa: CASSLSNTGELFF; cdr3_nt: TGTGCCAGCAGCTTATCGAACACCGGGGAGCTGTTTTTT
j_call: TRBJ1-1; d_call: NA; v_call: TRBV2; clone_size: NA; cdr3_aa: CASRVTPNTEAFF; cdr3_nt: TGTGCCAGCAGGGTAACTCCGAACACTGAAGCTTTCTTT
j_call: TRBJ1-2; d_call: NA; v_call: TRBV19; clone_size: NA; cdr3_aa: CASSVPGVQSYGYTF; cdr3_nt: TGTGCCAGTAGTGTTCCCGGGGTGCAGAGCTATGGCTACACCTTC
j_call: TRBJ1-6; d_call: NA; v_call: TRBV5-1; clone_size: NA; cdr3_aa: CASSLGDYNSPLHF; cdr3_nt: TGCGCCAGCAGCTTGGGGGACTATAATTCACCCCTCCACTTT
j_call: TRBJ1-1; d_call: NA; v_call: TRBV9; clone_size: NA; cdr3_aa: CASSVVSGFDAFF; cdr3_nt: TGTGCCAGCAGCGTAGTAAGTGGATTCGATGCTTTCTTT
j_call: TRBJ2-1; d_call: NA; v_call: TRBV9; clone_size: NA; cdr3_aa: CASSVVASSDEQFF; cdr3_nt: TGTGCCAGCAGCGTAGTGGCTAGTTCCGATGAGCAGTTCTTC
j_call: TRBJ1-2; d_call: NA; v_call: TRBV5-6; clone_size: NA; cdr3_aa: CASSLYRKLDYGYTF; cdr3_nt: TGTGCCAGCAGCCTATACAGAAAACTCGACTATGGCTACACCTTC
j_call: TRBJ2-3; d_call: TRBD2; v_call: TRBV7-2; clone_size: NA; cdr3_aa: CASSFGGIAGGTDTQYF; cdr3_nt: TGTGCCAGCAGCTTCGGCGGGATAGCGGGGGGCACAGATACGCAGTATTTT
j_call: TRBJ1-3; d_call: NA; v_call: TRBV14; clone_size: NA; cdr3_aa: CASSQGTASGNTIYF; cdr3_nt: TGTGCCAGCAGCCAAGGGACAGCCTCTGGAAACACCATATATTTT
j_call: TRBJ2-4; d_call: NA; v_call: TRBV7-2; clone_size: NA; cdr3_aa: CASSLDGSKNIQYF; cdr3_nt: TGTGCCAGCAGCTTAGATGGCAGCAAAAACATTCAGTACTTC
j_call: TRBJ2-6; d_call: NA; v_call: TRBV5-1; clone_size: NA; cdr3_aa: CASSFDSGANVLTF; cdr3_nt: TGCGCCAGCAGCTTCGACTCTGGGGCCAACGTCCTGACTTTC
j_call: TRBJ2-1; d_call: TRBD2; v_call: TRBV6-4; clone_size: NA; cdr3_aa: CASSPGTSGGYNEQFF; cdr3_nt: TGTGCCAGCAGTCCCGGGACTAGCGGGGGCTACAATGAGCAGTTCTTC
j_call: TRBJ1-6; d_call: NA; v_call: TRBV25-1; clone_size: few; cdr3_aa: CASSESRSPLHF; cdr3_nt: TGTGCCAGCAGTGAAAGTCGTTCACCCCTCCACTTT
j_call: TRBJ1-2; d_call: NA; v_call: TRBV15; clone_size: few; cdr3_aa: CATSRGGNYGYTF; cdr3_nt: TGTGCCACCAGCAGGGGCGGTAACTATGGCTACACCTTC
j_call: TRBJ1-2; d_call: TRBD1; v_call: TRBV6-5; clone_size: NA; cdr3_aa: CASSYSTQGAWGYTF; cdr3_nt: TGTGCCAGCAGTTACTCGACGCAGGGGGCATGGGGCTACACCTTC
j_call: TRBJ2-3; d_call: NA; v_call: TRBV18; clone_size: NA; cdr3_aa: CASSPLRGDSDTQYF; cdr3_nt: TGTGCCAGCTCACCACTTCGGGGAGATTCGGATACGCAGTATTTT
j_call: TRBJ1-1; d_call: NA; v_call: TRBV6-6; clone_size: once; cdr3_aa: CASSPRPVRGDTEAFF; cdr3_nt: TGTGCCAGCAGTCCAAGGCCAGTCAGGGGCGACACTGAAGCTTTCTTT
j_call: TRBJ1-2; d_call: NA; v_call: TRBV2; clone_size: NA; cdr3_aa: CASTPERERGYTF; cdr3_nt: TGTGCCAGCACCCCGGAAAGGGAAAGAGGCTACACCTTC
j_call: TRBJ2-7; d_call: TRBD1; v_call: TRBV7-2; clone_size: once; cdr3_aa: CASSSDRGSPYEQYF; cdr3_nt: TGTGCCAGCAGCTCCGACAGGGGGTCCCCCTACGAGCAGTACTTC
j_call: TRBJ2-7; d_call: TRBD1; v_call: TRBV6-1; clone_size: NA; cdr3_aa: CASSVGQGTTYEQYF; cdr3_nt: TGTGCCAGCAGTGTCGGACAGGGGACTACCTACGAGCAGTACTTC
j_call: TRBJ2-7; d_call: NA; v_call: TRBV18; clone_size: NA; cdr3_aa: CASSPKSGASYEQYF; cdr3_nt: TGTGCCAGCTCACCAAAATCAGGGGCCTCCTACGAGCAGTACTTC
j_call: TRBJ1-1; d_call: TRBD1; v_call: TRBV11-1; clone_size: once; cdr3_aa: CASSQQDRTEAFF; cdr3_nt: TGTGCCAGCAGCCAGCAGGACAGGACTGAAGCTTTCTTT
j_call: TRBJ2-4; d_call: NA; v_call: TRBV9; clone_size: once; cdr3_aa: CASSVPGLDIQYF; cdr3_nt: TGTGCCAGCAGCGTACCGGGTTTGGACATTCAGTACTTC
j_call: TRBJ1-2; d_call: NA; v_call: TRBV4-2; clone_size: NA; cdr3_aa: CASSGRNYGYTF; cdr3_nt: TGTGCCAGCAGCGGACGGAACTATGGCTACACCTTC
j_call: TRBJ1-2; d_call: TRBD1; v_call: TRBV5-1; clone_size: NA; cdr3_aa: CASSDGTARPYGYTF; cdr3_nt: TGCGCCAGCAGCGACGGGACAGCGAGACCCTATGGCTACACCTTC
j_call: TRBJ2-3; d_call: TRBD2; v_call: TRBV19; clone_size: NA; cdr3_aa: CASSIAFGAGGTDTQYF; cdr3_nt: TGTGCCAGTAGTATAGCATTTGGAGCGGGGGGGACAGATACGCAGTATTTT
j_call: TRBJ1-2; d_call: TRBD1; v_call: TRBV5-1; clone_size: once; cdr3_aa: CASSYSPGQGSGYTF; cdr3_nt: TGCGCCAGCAGCTACTCGCCGGGACAGGGCTCTGGCTACACCTTC
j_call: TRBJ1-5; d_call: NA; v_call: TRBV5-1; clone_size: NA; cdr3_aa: CASSLSGKQPQHF; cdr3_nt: TGCGCCAGCAGCTTGTCAGGGAAACAGCCCCAGCATTTT
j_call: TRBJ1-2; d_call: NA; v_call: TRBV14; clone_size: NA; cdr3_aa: CASSQVTGYGYTF; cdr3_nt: TGTGCCAGCAGCCAAGTGACAGGCTATGGCTACACCTTC
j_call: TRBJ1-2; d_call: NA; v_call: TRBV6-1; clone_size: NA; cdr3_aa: CASSEASGRAGYGYTF; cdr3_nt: TGTGCCAGCAGTGAAGCGAGCGGCAGGGCCGGCTATGGCTACACCTTC
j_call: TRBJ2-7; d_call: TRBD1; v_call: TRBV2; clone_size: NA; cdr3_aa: CASSEWTGFGYEQYF; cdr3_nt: TGTGCCAGCAGTGAATGGACAGGGTTTGGCTACGAGCAGTACTTC